This is a list of T cell receptor beta chains from one sample in a study of blood T cell repertoires in COVID-19. Sequencing was performed with immunoSEQ multiplex PCR; in TCRdb, only in-frame clones are kept and a portion is missing. This table holds hundreds of thousands of clones, under 90% found once. Sequenced material: peripheral blood. These receptors all come from a human donor in a cohort sampled during active COVID-19. Each CDR3 is given with its conserved first and last residue. The D gene is left open where the match is weak. The listing skips clone size in some rows; elsewhere it reads once, few, many or a size class.

clone size,J gene,V gene,D gene,CDR3 DNA,CDR3 protein
NA,TRBJ2-7,TRBV19,TRBD2,TGTGCCAGTAGTAGGACTAGCGGGACGGAGGAGCAGTACTTC,CASSRTSGTEEQYF
NA,TRBJ1-2,TRBV19,TRBD1,TGTGCCAGTAGTAGGGACAGGCGGGCCTATGGCTACACCTTC,CASSRDRRAYGYTF
NA,TRBJ2-4,TRBV2,TRBD1,TGTGCCAGCAGTCTAAACGACAGGGGGCAAAACATTCAGTACTTC,CASSLNDRGQNIQYF
NA,TRBJ2-3,TRBV6-2/TRBV6-3,NA,TGTGCCAGCAGTTCCCCGGGGGGCTATGGAGATACGCAGTATTTT,CASSSPGGYGDTQYF
medium-sized,TRBJ1-2,TRBV3-1/TRBV3-2,NA,TGTGCCAGCAGCCAATTAGGGAGGAGCGGCTACACCTTC,CASSQLGRSGYTF
NA,TRBJ2-1,TRBV4-1,TRBD2,TGCGCCAGCAGCCAGGCTCCGGGACTAGATTACACTGAGCAGTTCTTC,CASSQAPGLDYTEQFF
NA,TRBJ1-2,TRBV5-8,NA,TGTGCCAGCAGCTTGGTTAGGGGTGGCTACACCTTC,CASSLVRGGYTF
few,TRBJ2-1,TRBV7-9,NA,TGTGCCAGCAGCTCCGTGGGGGGAGTAATGTACAATGAGCAGTTCTTC,CASSSVGGVMYNEQFF
NA,TRBJ2-1,TRBV2,TRBD2,TGTGCCAGCACACCGCGGGGGAGCTCCTACAATGAGCAGTTCTTC,CASTPRGSSYNEQFF
few,TRBJ1-2,TRBV10-2,NA,TGCGCCAGCAGTGAGTCCCCAGGGAGGTCCTATGGCTACACCTTC,CASSESPGRSYGYTF
once,TRBJ2-7,TRBV6-1,TRBD2,TGTGCCAGCAGTGAAGCGGGACTAGCGCGTCACGAGCAGTACTTC,CASSEAGLARHEQYF
NA,TRBJ2-5,TRBV11-3,TRBD1,TGTGCCAGCAGCTACAAGCTCATACCCGGGACAGGGACTGCCCAGTACTTC,CASSYKLIPGTGTAQYF
NA,TRBJ1-1,TRBV7-6,NA,TGTGCCAGCAGCTTGACGGGGGGTGGGACTGAAGCTTTCTTT,CASSLTGGGTEAFF
NA,TRBJ1-6,TRBV28,TRBD1,TGTGCCAGCAGTAGACAGGGAGTCGGATCACCCCTCCACTTT,CASSRQGVGSPLHF
NA,TRBJ2-7,TRBV5-1,TRBD1,TGCGCCAGCAGCTTATACAGGGGCTACGAGCAGTACTTC,CASSLYRGYEQYF
NA,TRBJ2-7,TRBV11-2,NA,TGTGCCAGCAGCTCCTCTAATCAGGGAAGCCTGCAGTACTTC,CASSSSNQGSLQYF
once,TRBJ2-4,TRBV19,TRBD2,TGTGCCAGTAGTCTGAGCGGGAGGGCCAAAAACATTCAGTACTTC,CASSLSGRAKNIQYF
many,TRBJ2-5,TRBV7-9,TRBD1,TGTGCCAGCAGCTCCAGGGGGCCGGAGACCCAGTACTTC,CASSSRGPETQYF
NA,TRBJ1-1,TRBV19,NA,TGTGCCAGTACGAGGTGGGTCGACGTGAACACTGAAGCTTTCTTT,CASTRWVDVNTEAFF
NA,TRBJ2-1,TRBV27,TRBD2,TGTGCCAGCAGTGCGGGGGGGCCAACGAATGAGCAGTTCTTC,CASSAGGPTNEQFF
NA,TRBJ2-1,TRBV2,TRBD2,TGTGCCAGCAGTGAATCGCTGCCAGCGGGGGGGCTGGTGAAGTTCTTC,CASSESLPAGGLVKFF